The source of this T cell receptor beta chain is a study of blood T cell repertoires in COVID-19. Repertoires were generated with immunoSEQ multiplex PCR, while TCRdb's copy carries only in-frame clones and drops some. Here the sample spans about 82,000 clones, over 80% being singletons. The source material was peripheral blood. The receptor was isolated from an elderly man with active or convalescent COVID-19.

The CDR3 DNA reads TGTGCCACCAGCAAGTCGGTCGGGGGGGTCGCTTTCTTT. Protein: CATSKSVGGVAFF. The rearrangement uses TRBV15 and TRBJ1-1; tentative D call: TRBD1 (5 bases). Trimming pared 4 bases from V and 11 bases from J, leaving 17 bases between. The CDR3 totals 13 residues. Germline CDR1 LNHNV, CDR2 YYDKDF (reference sequence).